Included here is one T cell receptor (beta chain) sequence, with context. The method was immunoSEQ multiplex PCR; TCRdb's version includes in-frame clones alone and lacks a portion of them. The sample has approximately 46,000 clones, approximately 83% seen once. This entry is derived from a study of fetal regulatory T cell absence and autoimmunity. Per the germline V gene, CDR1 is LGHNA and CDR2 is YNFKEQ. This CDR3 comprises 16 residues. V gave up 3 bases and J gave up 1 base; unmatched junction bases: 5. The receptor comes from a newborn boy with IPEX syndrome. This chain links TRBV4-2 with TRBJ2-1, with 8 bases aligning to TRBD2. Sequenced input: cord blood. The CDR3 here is CASSHPLAGSYNEQFF. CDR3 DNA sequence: TGTGCCAGCAGCCACCCTCTAGCGGGTTCCTACAATGAGCAGTTCTTC.